This entry concerns a single T cell receptor (beta chain). V dropped 10 bases and J dropped 7; count of bases not matched to a gene: 9. The CDR3 sequence is 14 residues long. Germline lookup yields CDR1 MNHEY and CDR2 SVGAGI. This record comes from a study of blood T cell repertoires in COVID-19. The overall study: The study drew acute and convalescent COVID-19 samples from the United States, Italy and Spain. T cells, B-cell-depleted T cells, or PBMCs provided the cDNA or gDNA that served as material.

Per the study methods: Using reference gene primer amplification, nucleated cell counts were estimated. Assay: immunoSEQ multiplex PCR; the TCRdb copy retains only in-frame clones and omits some. Clonal size and the V and J genes are those of that table, whereas D and trimming came from the DNA. The data hold about 400,000 clones, with around 89% observed a single time. Sequences were obtained from peripheral blood. The TCR comes from a woman between 25 and 40 years old with acute or convalescent COVID-19. The chain is built from TRBV6-5 and TRBJ1-6; 8 nucleotides match TRBD1. In DNA, the CDR3 is TGTGCCACCCTCGGACAGGGCTTGAATTCACCCCTCCACTTT. This gives the protein CATLGQGLNSPLHF.